A selection of T cell receptor beta chains follows, all from one sample in a study of Ad26.COV2.S vaccination and SARS-CoV-2 variants. Assay used: immunoSEQ multiplex PCR; TCRdb lists only in-frame clones, some missing. The table records about 370,000 clones, over 75% of them present only once. Specimen: peripheral blood, collected in a trial of Ad26.COV2.S vaccine versus placebo. The source of these receptors is a person between 18 and 60 years old who received the Ad26.COV2.S COVID-19 vaccine or a placebo. Both conserved end residues are part of each CDR3. Each record gives: J gene, D gene, clone size, V gene, CDR3 DNA, CDR3 protein. The D gene is left open where the match is weak. Where a row states a size, it is once, few, many or the class of an expanded clone; other rows omit it.

J gene: TRBJ2-3; D gene: NA; clone size: NA; V gene: TRBV6-6; CDR3 DNA: TGTGCCAGCAGTTATCCCGGCACAGATACGCAGTATTTT; CDR3 protein: CASSYPGTDTQYF
J gene: TRBJ1-5; D gene: TRBD1; clone size: NA; V gene: TRBV28; CDR3 DNA: TGTGCCAGCAGAATACAGGGGGCAGGGCAGCCCCAGCATTTT; CDR3 protein: CASRIQGAGQPQHF
J gene: TRBJ2-7; D gene: TRBD1; clone size: NA; V gene: TRBV15; CDR3 DNA: TGTGCCACTGGGACAGAATCCTACGAGCAGTACTTC; CDR3 protein: CATGTESYEQYF
J gene: TRBJ2-5; D gene: NA; clone size: few; V gene: TRBV19; CDR3 DNA: TGTGCCAGTAGTATAATAGGCGGGGTCCAAGAGACCCAGTACTTC; CDR3 protein: CASSIIGGVQETQYF
J gene: TRBJ2-3; D gene: TRBD2; clone size: NA; V gene: TRBV7-8; CDR3 DNA: TGTGCCAGCAGCCTAACCGGACTAGTTCAGCCAGATACGCAGTATTTT; CDR3 protein: CASSLTGLVQPDTQYF
J gene: TRBJ2-7; D gene: TRBD2; clone size: NA; V gene: TRBV28; CDR3 DNA: TGTGCCAGCAGTATACTAGCGGGAGATAGCTACGAGCAGTACTTC; CDR3 protein: CASSILAGDSYEQYF
J gene: TRBJ1-6; D gene: TRBD1; clone size: NA; V gene: TRBV11-2; CDR3 DNA: TGTGCCAGCAGCTTAGGGACAGGGAATTCACCCCTCCACTTT; CDR3 protein: CASSLGTGNSPLHF
J gene: TRBJ1-2; D gene: TRBD1; clone size: NA; V gene: TRBV30; CDR3 DNA: TGTGCCTGGAGTACCCCGGACAGGGACTATGGCTACACCTTC; CDR3 protein: CAWSTPDRDYGYTF
J gene: TRBJ1-5; D gene: NA; clone size: NA; V gene: TRBV28; CDR3 DNA: TGTGCCAGCAGAAGCAGTTTATCCCCCAATCAGCCCCAGCATTTT; CDR3 protein: CASRSSLSPNQPQHF
J gene: TRBJ1-4; D gene: TRBD1; clone size: NA; V gene: TRBV7-9; CDR3 DNA: TGTGCCAGCAGCTCGGACAGGGGGCGCGGTGAAAAACTGTTTTTT; CDR3 protein: CASSSDRGRGEKLFF
J gene: TRBJ1-2; D gene: NA; clone size: NA; V gene: TRBV3-1/TRBV3-2; CDR3 DNA: TGTGCCAGCAGCCGCACTACAGGGTCCTATGGCTACACCTTC; CDR3 protein: CASSRTTGSYGYTF
J gene: TRBJ1-2; D gene: NA; clone size: NA; V gene: TRBV27; CDR3 DNA: TGTGCCAGCAGCTCCGGACCCTATGGCTACACCTTC; CDR3 protein: CASSSGPYGYTF
J gene: TRBJ2-1; D gene: NA; clone size: NA; V gene: TRBV5-5; CDR3 DNA: TGTGCCAGCAGCCCCTCCTATGAGCAGTTCTTC; CDR3 protein: CASSPSYEQFF
J gene: TRBJ1-3; D gene: NA; clone size: NA; V gene: TRBV3-1/TRBV3-2; CDR3 DNA: TGTGCCAGCAGCCGCGGCTCCTCTGGAAACACCATATATTTT; CDR3 protein: CASSRGSSGNTIYF
J gene: TRBJ2-3; D gene: TRBD1; clone size: NA; V gene: TRBV29-1; CDR3 DNA: TGCAGCGTAGTACCCGGGACAGGGCGCACAGATACGCAGTATTTT; CDR3 protein: CSVVPGTGRTDTQYF
J gene: TRBJ1-2; D gene: NA; clone size: once; V gene: TRBV28; CDR3 DNA: TGTGCCAGCAGAAAAGCTAACTATGGCTACACCTTC; CDR3 protein: CASRKANYGYTF
J gene: TRBJ2-1; D gene: TRBD1; clone size: NA; V gene: TRBV29-1; CDR3 DNA: TGCAGCGTAACCCCCGGGACAGGGGGCGATGAGCAGTTCTTC; CDR3 protein: CSVTPGTGGDEQFF
J gene: TRBJ2-1; D gene: NA; clone size: NA; V gene: TRBV3-1/TRBV3-2; CDR3 DNA: TGTGCCAGCAGCCCATTGGGCCTAGGGAATGAGCAGTTCTTC; CDR3 protein: CASSPLGLGNEQFF
J gene: TRBJ2-1; D gene: TRBD1; clone size: NA; V gene: TRBV6-5; CDR3 DNA: TGTGCCAGCAGTTACCAGGGACAGGGGCCCTACAATGAGCAGTTCTTC; CDR3 protein: CASSYQGQGPYNEQFF
J gene: TRBJ2-7; D gene: NA; clone size: NA; V gene: TRBV28; CDR3 DNA: TGTGCCAGCACCTGGACAGACTCCTACGAGCAGTACTTC; CDR3 protein: CASTWTDSYEQYF
J gene: TRBJ2-1; D gene: NA; clone size: NA; V gene: TRBV5-5; CDR3 DNA: TGTGCCAGCAGCTCAAGAGCATCTATCGGGAATGAGCAGTTCTTC; CDR3 protein: CASSSRASIGNEQFF
J gene: TRBJ1-6; D gene: NA; clone size: NA; V gene: TRBV12-3/TRBV12-4; CDR3 DNA: TGTGCCAGCCGGAGGACGGAAAATTCACCCCTCCACTTT; CDR3 protein: CASRRTENSPLHF
J gene: TRBJ1-1; D gene: NA; clone size: NA; V gene: TRBV5-1; CDR3 DNA: TGCGCCAGCAGCAAGGACAGGAACACTGAAGCTTTCTTT; CDR3 protein: CASSKDRNTEAFF
J gene: TRBJ1-1; D gene: NA; clone size: NA; V gene: TRBV5-1; CDR3 DNA: TGCGCCAGCAGCTTGGTGGGGAGCGCTGAAGCTTTCTTT; CDR3 protein: CASSLVGSAEAFF
J gene: TRBJ1-1; D gene: NA; clone size: NA; V gene: TRBV11-2; CDR3 DNA: TGTGCCAGCAGCTTAGGGGGATCAAGAGGAAGAACTGAAGCTTTCTTT; CDR3 protein: CASSLGGSRGRTEAFF